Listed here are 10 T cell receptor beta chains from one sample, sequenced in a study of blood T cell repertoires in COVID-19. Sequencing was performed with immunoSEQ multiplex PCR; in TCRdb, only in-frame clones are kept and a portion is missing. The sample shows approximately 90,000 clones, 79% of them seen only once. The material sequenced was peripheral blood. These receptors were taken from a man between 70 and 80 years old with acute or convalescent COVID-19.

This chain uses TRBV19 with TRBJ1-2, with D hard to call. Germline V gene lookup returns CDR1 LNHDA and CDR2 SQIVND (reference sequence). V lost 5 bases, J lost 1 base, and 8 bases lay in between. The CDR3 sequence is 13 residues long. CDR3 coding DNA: TGTGCCAGTAGTTCCGGGGTTAACTATGGCTACACCTTC. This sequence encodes CASSSGVNYGYTF.

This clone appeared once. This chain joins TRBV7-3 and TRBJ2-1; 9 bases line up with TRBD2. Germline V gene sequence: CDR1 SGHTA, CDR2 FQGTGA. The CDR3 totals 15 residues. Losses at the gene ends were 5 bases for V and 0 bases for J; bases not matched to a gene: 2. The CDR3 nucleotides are TGTGCCAGCAGCAGCGGGGGGAACTCCTACAATGAGCAGTTCTTC. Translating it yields CASSSGGNSYNEQFF. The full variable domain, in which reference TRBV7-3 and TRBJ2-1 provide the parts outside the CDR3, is GAGVSQTPSNKVTEKGKYVELRCDPISGHTALYWYRQSLGQGPEFLIYFQGTGAADDSGLPNDRFFAVRPEGSVSTLKIQRTERGDSAVYLCASSSGGNSYNEQFFGPGTRLTVL.

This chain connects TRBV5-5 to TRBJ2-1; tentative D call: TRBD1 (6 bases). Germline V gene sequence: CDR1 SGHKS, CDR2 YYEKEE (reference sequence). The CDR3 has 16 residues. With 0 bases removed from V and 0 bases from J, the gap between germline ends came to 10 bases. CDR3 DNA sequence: TGTGCCAGCAGCTTGGGGGGGCCGAGCTCCTACAATGAGCAGTTCTTC. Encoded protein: CASSLGGPSSYNEQFF.

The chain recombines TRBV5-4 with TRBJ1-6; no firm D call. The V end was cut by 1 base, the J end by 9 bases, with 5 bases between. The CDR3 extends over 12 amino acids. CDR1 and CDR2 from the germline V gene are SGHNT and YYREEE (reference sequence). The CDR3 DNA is TGTGCCAGCAGCTTGATCGGTTCACCCCTCCACTTT. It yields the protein CASSLIGSPLHF. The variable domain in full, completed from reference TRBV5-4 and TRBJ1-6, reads ETGVTQSPTHLIKTRGQQVTLRCSSQSGHNTVSWYQQALGQGPQFIFQYYREEENGRGNFPPRFSGLQFPNYSSELNVNALELDDSALYLCASSLIGSPLHFGNGTRLTVT.

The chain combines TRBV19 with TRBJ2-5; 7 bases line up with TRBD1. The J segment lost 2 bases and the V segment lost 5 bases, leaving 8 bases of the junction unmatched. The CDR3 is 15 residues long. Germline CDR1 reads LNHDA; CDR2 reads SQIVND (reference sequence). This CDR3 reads CASSRDRAPQETQYF. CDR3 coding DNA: TGTGCCAGTAGTCGCGACAGGGCCCCTCAAGAGACCCAGTACTTC.

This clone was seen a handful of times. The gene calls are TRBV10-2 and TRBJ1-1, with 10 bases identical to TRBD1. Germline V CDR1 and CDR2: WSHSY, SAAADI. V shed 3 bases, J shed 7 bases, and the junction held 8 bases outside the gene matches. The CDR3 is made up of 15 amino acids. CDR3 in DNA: TGCGCCAGCAGTGACGAGGGACAGGGGAAGGTTGAAGCTTTCTTT. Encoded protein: CASSDEGQGKVEAFF.

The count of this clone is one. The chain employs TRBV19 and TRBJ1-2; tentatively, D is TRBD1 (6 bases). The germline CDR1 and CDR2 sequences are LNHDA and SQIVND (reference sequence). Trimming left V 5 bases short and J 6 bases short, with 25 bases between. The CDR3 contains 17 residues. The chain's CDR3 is CASSPSPGQITRDGYTF. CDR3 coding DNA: TGTGCCAGTAGTCCTTCTCCGGGACAAATCACTCGGGATGGCTACACCTTC.

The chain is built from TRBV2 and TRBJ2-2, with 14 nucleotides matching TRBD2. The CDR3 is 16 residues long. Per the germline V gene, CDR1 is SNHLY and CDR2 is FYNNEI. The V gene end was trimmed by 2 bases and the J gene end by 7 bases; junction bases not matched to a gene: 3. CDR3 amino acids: CASSEPGLAGVGELFF. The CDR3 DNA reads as TGTGCCAGCAGTGAACCGGGACTAGCGGGGGTCGGGGAGCTGTTTTTT.

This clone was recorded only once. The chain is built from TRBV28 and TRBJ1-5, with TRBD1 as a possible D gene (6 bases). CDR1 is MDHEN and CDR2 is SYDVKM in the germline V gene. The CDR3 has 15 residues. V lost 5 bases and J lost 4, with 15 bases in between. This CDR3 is CASSRSDSSNQPQHF. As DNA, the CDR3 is TGTGCCAGCAGTAGATCGGACAGTTCGAATCAGCCCCAGCATTTT.

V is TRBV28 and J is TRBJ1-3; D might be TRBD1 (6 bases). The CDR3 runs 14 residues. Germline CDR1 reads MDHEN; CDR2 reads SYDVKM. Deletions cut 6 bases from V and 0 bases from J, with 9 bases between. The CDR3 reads CASSRDNSGNTIYF. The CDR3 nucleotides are TGTGCCAGCAGCAGGGACAACTCTGGAAACACCATATATTTT.